This is a list of T cell receptor beta chains from one sample in a study of shared clonotypes between healthy human individuals. Some clones are missing from TCRdb's copy, which holds only in-frame ones; the method was immunoSEQ multiplex PCR. Of some 2,400,000 clones in the sample, nearly 97% were seen once. Input material: naive CD4+ T cells sorted from blood. The source of these receptors is a man aged 18 to 30 in good health. Both conserved end residues are part of each CDR3. The D gene is left open where the match is weak. Clone size is shown for a subset of rows, as once, few, many or a class of expanded clone.

j_call: TRBJ1-2
d_call: TRBD1
clone_size: -
v_call: TRBV5-1
cdr3_aa: CASSLSRDRTGGYTF
cdr3_nt: TGCGCCAGCAGCCTGTCCCGGGACAGGACGGGCGGCTACACCTTC

j_call: TRBJ2-1
d_call: TRBD2
clone_size: -
v_call: TRBV5-1
cdr3_aa: CASSLERAGGRDEQFF
cdr3_nt: TGCGCCAGCAGCTTAGAACGCGCGGGAGGCAGGGATGAGCAGTTCTTC

j_call: TRBJ1-4
d_call: -
clone_size: -
v_call: TRBV7-2
cdr3_aa: CASSLYIGEKLFF
cdr3_nt: TGTGCCAGCAGCTTATACATCGGCGAAAAACTGTTTTTT

j_call: TRBJ1-3
d_call: -
clone_size: once
v_call: TRBV9
cdr3_aa: CASSERQPFSGNTIYF
cdr3_nt: TGTGCCAGCAGCGAAAGACAGCCTTTCTCTGGAAACACCATATATTTT

j_call: TRBJ2-7
d_call: TRBD1
clone_size: -
v_call: TRBV4-1
cdr3_aa: CASSQDSGDRALREQYF
cdr3_nt: TGCGCCAGCAGCCAAGATTCCGGTGACAGGGCTTTACGGGAGCAGTACTTC

j_call: TRBJ1-1
d_call: -
clone_size: -
v_call: TRBV7-9
cdr3_aa: CASSSGRGSEAFF
cdr3_nt: TGTGCCAGCAGCTCAGGGAGGGGGAGTGAAGCTTTCTTT

j_call: TRBJ2-5
d_call: -
clone_size: -
v_call: TRBV2
cdr3_aa: CASSYGRGSLLGETQYF
cdr3_nt: TGTGCCAGCAGTTACGGTCGAGGCAGCCTCTTAGGGGAGACCCAGTACTTC

j_call: TRBJ2-5
d_call: -
clone_size: -
v_call: TRBV2
cdr3_aa: CASRTGVQETQYF
cdr3_nt: TGTGCCAGCAGGACAGGCGTCCAAGAGACCCAGTACTTC

j_call: TRBJ1-1
d_call: TRBD1
clone_size: -
v_call: TRBV7-3
cdr3_aa: CASSSNRGKNTEAFF
cdr3_nt: TGTGCCAGCAGCTCAAACAGGGGCAAGAACACTGAAGCTTTCTTT

j_call: TRBJ1-2
d_call: -
clone_size: -
v_call: TRBV10-3
cdr3_aa: CAISQQDGLYGYTF
cdr3_nt: TGTGCCATCAGTCAACAGGACGGACTATATGGCTACACCTTC

j_call: TRBJ2-1
d_call: -
clone_size: -
v_call: TRBV29-1
cdr3_aa: CSVGEGPYNEQFF
cdr3_nt: TGCAGCGTTGGAGAAGGCCCCTACAATGAGCAGTTCTTC

j_call: TRBJ1-5
d_call: -
clone_size: -
v_call: TRBV30
cdr3_aa: CAWSLDNNSNQPQHF
cdr3_nt: TGTGCCTGGAGCCTGGACAATAATAGCAATCAGCCCCAGCATTTT

j_call: TRBJ2-3
d_call: -
clone_size: -
v_call: TRBV6-5
cdr3_aa: CASRTLQGRADTQYF
cdr3_nt: TGTGCCAGCAGGACCTTACAGGGTAGGGCAGATACGCAGTATTTT

j_call: TRBJ1-5
d_call: TRBD1
clone_size: -
v_call: TRBV28
cdr3_aa: CASSFWGQGDNQPQHF
cdr3_nt: TGTGCCAGCAGTTTTTGGGGACAGGGGGACAATCAGCCCCAGCATTTT

j_call: TRBJ2-5
d_call: TRBD2
clone_size: -
v_call: TRBV5-1
cdr3_aa: CASTSGSVETQYF
cdr3_nt: TGCGCCAGCACCAGCGGGAGTGTGGAGACCCAGTACTTC

j_call: TRBJ2-1
d_call: -
clone_size: -
v_call: TRBV5-1
cdr3_aa: CASSLEGHGYNEQFF
cdr3_nt: TGCGCCAGCAGCTTGGAGGGGCACGGCTACAATGAGCAGTTCTTC

j_call: TRBJ1-3
d_call: TRBD1
clone_size: once
v_call: TRBV18
cdr3_aa: CASSPLGLIQGATGNTIYF
cdr3_nt: TGTGCCAGCTCACCACTTGGGTTAATACAGGGGGCGACTGGAAACACCATATATTTT

j_call: TRBJ1-6
d_call: TRBD1
clone_size: once
v_call: TRBV5-1
cdr3_aa: CASSVLTGDGDSPLHF
cdr3_nt: TGCGCCAGCAGCGTCCTGACAGGGGACGGGGATTCACCCCTCCACTTT

j_call: TRBJ1-2
d_call: TRBD1
clone_size: -
v_call: TRBV11-2
cdr3_aa: CASSEGQPPGYGYTF
cdr3_nt: TGTGCCAGCAGCGAGGGACAGCCTCCGGGCTATGGCTACACCTTC

j_call: TRBJ2-1
d_call: -
clone_size: -
v_call: TRBV2
cdr3_aa: CASSWGGEQFF
cdr3_nt: TGTGCCAGCAGTTGGGGAGGTGAGCAGTTCTTC

j_call: TRBJ1-2
d_call: -
clone_size: -
v_call: TRBV7-9
cdr3_aa: CASSPKYISPHYGYTF
cdr3_nt: TGTGCCAGCAGCCCAAAGTACATCTCCCCACACTATGGCTACACCTTC

j_call: TRBJ2-7
d_call: TRBD1
clone_size: -
v_call: TRBV2
cdr3_aa: CASSAQGYNEQYF
cdr3_nt: TGTGCCAGCAGTGCACAGGGGTATAACGAGCAGTACTTC

j_call: TRBJ1-3
d_call: -
clone_size: -
v_call: TRBV2
cdr3_aa: CASSVTGFGNTIYF
cdr3_nt: TGTGCCAGCAGTGTAACGGGATTTGGAAACACCATATATTTT

j_call: TRBJ2-2
d_call: -
clone_size: -
v_call: TRBV7-9
cdr3_aa: CASSLGSPGELFF
cdr3_nt: TGTGCTAGCAGCTTAGGTTCCCCCGGGGAGCTGTTTTTT

j_call: TRBJ1-5
d_call: TRBD1
clone_size: -
v_call: TRBV6-6
cdr3_aa: CASRYRTGGGAQHF
cdr3_nt: TGTGCCAGCAGGTATCGGACAGGCGGTGGAGCCCAGCATTTT

j_call: TRBJ1-2
d_call: -
clone_size: once
v_call: TRBV28
cdr3_aa: CASSSRPGTRGYTF
cdr3_nt: TGTGCCAGCAGTTCTCGGCCAGGTACACGAGGCTACACCTTC